A selection of T cell receptor beta chains follows, all from one sample in a study of technical replicates of blood from several donors. Assay used: immunoSEQ multiplex PCR; TCRdb lists only in-frame clones, some missing. The sample lists around 67,000 clones, roughly 90% occurring once. The specimen sequenced was T cells isolated from PBMCs. These receptors were obtained from a human donor in good health. The CDR3 runs from the conserved cysteine through the conserved F or W. D genes are given only for firm matches. The listing skips clone size in some rows; elsewhere it reads once, few, many or a size class.

J gene,D gene,V gene,clone size,CDR3 DNA,CDR3 protein
TRBJ2-1,-,TRBV10-1,-,TGCGCCAGCGGGGAGAGCTCCTACAATGAGCAGTTCTTC,CASGESSYNEQFF
TRBJ2-7,TRBD2,TRBV28,-,TGTGCCAGCGGCGGCCCTAGCGGACGATTAGGCGAGCAGTACTTC,CASGGPSGRLGEQYF
TRBJ2-3,TRBD2,TRBV4-3,-,TGCGCCAGCAGCCAAGGCCCGGGAGGTGGGACAGATACGCAGTATTTT,CASSQGPGGGTDTQYF
TRBJ2-1,-,TRBV5-1,-,TGCGCCAGCAGCTTGGCGGTCACCAATGAGCAGTTCTTC,CASSLAVTNEQFF
TRBJ2-1,-,TRBV4-1,once,TGCGCCAGCAGCCAAGAGAAGGAGCTTCAGAGCTCCTACAATGAGCAGTTCTTC,CASSQEKELQSSYNEQFF
TRBJ1-2,TRBD1,TRBV27,-,TGTGCCAGCAGTGCGCGGACAGGGGGCAACTATGGCTACACCTTC,CASSARTGGNYGYTF
TRBJ2-7,-,TRBV30,-,TGTGCCTGGATTTCCCGTCGCCAGGGCGAGCAGTACTTC,CAWISRRQGEQYF
TRBJ1-2,TRBD1,TRBV7-9,-,TGTGCCAGCAGCTTGAACCTCAGGGGGTTCTACACCTTC,CASSLNLRGFYTF
TRBJ1-1,-,TRBV10-2,-,TGCGCCAGCAGTGAGCAGGGTAGGGGCACTGAAGCTTTCTTT,CASSEQGRGTEAFF
TRBJ2-7,TRBD2,TRBV28,-,TGTGCCAGCACCCGGGAGGGATCCTACGAGCAGTACTTC,CASTREGSYEQYF
TRBJ1-5,-,TRBV19,-,TGTGCCAGTAGTATAGTCCGGGAAATTGTACAGCCCCAGCATTTT,CASSIVREIVQPQHF
TRBJ2-6,-,TRBV19,-,TGTGCCAGTAGTATAGTATTGGAGGGGACTGGGGGGGCCAACGTCCTGACTTTC,CASSIVLEGTGGANVLTF
TRBJ2-7,-,TRBV13,-,TGTGCCAGCAGCTTACAGGGAACAGGGCCCCTTACCTACGAGCAGTACTTC,CASSLQGTGPLTYEQYF
TRBJ2-7,-,TRBV14,few,TGTGCCAGCAGCCGAAGCATAGGGGCCGGGGAGCAGTACTTC,CASSRSIGAGEQYF
TRBJ2-7,TRBD1,TRBV28,-,TGTGCCAGCAGTGACCCGACAGGGGGTAGGAACGAGCAGTACTTC,CASSDPTGGRNEQYF
TRBJ1-1,TRBD1,TRBV5-1,-,TGCGCCAGCAGCTTAAGACAGGGGATGAACACTGAAGCTTTCTTT,CASSLRQGMNTEAFF
TRBJ1-2,TRBD1,TRBV19,-,TGTGCCAGTAGTATAGATTCCGGGACAGGGGCCTTCTATGGCTACACCTTC,CASSIDSGTGAFYGYTF